These 29 T cell receptor beta chains came from one sample sequenced in a study of blood T cell repertoires in COVID-19. TCRdb's table, derived via immunoSEQ multiplex PCR, lists solely in-frame clones and lacks some. The sample has more than 95,000 clones; over 75% are singletons. Input material: peripheral blood. These receptor sequences come from a man aged 45-60 years with acute or convalescent COVID-19.

The V and J genes are TRBV10-2 and TRBJ1-1; possible D gene TRBD1, 6 bases. CDR3 length: 13 amino acids. Germline V gene lookup returns CDR1 WSHSY and CDR2 SAAADI. V shed 3 bases and J shed 4 bases, with 9 bases lying between them. The CDR3 DNA follows: TGCGCCAGCAGTGAAGGGGGGGTCACTGAAGCTTTCTTT. Residues: CASSEGGVTEAFF.

This sequence joins TRBV19 and TRBJ2-7; the match to TRBD1 covers 8 bases. V shed 4 bases and J 1 base; nucleotides not matched to a gene: 6. The germline V gene has CDR1 LNHDA and CDR2 SQIVND (reference sequence). The CDR3 runs 15 residues. CDR3 DNA: TGTGCCAGTAGTACCCGGAGGGACAGGTCCTACGAGCAGTACTTC. The encoded protein is CASSTRRDRSYEQYF.

This sequence joins TRBV1 and TRBJ2-5; TRBD2 reflects the table's D call only, with no check against the DNA. TRBV1 is an annotated pseudogene. The CDR3 has 19 residues. CDR3 bases: TGCACCAGCAGCCAAGATAACGGCTTGGCGGGCGGACCTGGGGAGACCCAGTACTTC. Protein: CTSSQDNGLAGGPGETQYF.

This rearrangement joins TRBV5-1 to TRBJ1-4, with a possible D match to TRBD1 (6 bases). V was pared by 0 bases and J by 7 bases, with 19 bases between. The V gene's germline CDR1 is SGHRS and CDR2 YFSETQ. This CDR3 comprises 17 residues. The CDR3 spells CASSLAKTGLRSEKLFF. In DNA form, the CDR3 reads TGCGCCAGCAGCTTGGCTAAGACAGGCCTTAGGAGTGAAAAACTGTTTTTT.

This rearrangement joins TRBV5-8 to TRBJ1-5; TRBD1 aligns across 8 bases. CDR1 is SGHTS and CDR2 is YDEGEE in the germline V gene. The V segment lost 2 bases and the J segment 7 bases; nucleotides outside the gene matches: 17. This CDR3 is built from 18 residues. The CDR3 sequence is CASSLESTGTGLTQPQHF. In DNA, the CDR3 is TGTGCCAGCAGCTTAGAGAGTACCGGGACAGGTCTAACCCAGCCCCAGCATTTT.

The V and J genes are TRBV20-1 and TRBJ1-2; D uncertain. Trimming left V 8 bases short and J 7 bases short, with 14 bases between. This CDR3 region has 11 residues. Germline CDR1 is DFQATT and CDR2 is SNEGSKA (reference sequence). CDR3 nucleotide sequence: TGCAGTTCTAATGCGGGGTCTGGCTACACCTTC. As protein: CSSNAGSGYTF.

The chain has TRBV4-1 and TRBJ1-4; 9 nucleotides line up with TRBD1. The CDR3 extends over 16 amino acids. J lost 8 bases, V lost 0 bases, and 7 bases had no gene match. Germline lookup yields CDR1 MGHRA and CDR2 YSYEKL. CDR3 amino acids: CASSQDIQGAHEKLFF. The CDR3 DNA follows: TGCGCCAGCAGCCAAGATATACAGGGGGCGCACGAAAAACTGTTTTTT.

The genes are TRBV9 and TRBJ2-5; 7 bases match TRBD2. The CDR3 runs 16 residues. Per germline, CDR1 SGDLS and CDR2 YYNGEE. With 0 bases clipped from V and 4 bases from J, the junction kept 9 bases outside the gene matches. The CDR3 region has the DNA TGTGCCAGCAGCGTAGGGGCTAGCGGAGGGAGAGAGACCCAGTACTTC. Protein: CASSVGASGGRETQYF.

This sequence joins TRBV5-1 and TRBJ1-2; D perhaps matches TRBD1 (6 bases). Germline CDR1 reads SGHRS; CDR2 reads YFSETQ. V lost 4 bases to trimming and J lost 0 bases, with 10 bases between them. The CDR3 runs to 14 residues. CDR3 protein: CASSPGQSNYGYTF. CDR3 DNA: TGCGCCAGCAGCCCCGGACAGTCTAACTATGGCTACACCTTC. The full variable domain, its missing parts supplied by reference TRBV5-1 and TRBJ1-2, is KAGVTQTPRYLIKTRGQQVTLSCSPISGHRSVSWYQQTPGQGLQFLFEYFSETQRNKGNFPGRFSGRQFSNSRSEMNVSTLELGDSALYLCASSPGQSNYGYTFGSGTRLTVV.

The chain recombines TRBV14 with TRBJ2-7; 9 bases match TRBD1. CDR3 length: 14 residues. Per germline, CDR1 SGHDN and CDR2 FVKESK. J lost 2 bases, V lost 5 bases, and 4 bases had no gene match. The CDR3 DNA follows: TGTGCCAGCAGCTTCGGGACAGGGACCTACGAGCAGTACTTC. It translates to CASSFGTGTYEQYF. The complete variable domain, with remaining parts taken from reference TRBV14 and TRBJ2-7, reads EAGVTQFPSHSVIEKGQTVTLRCDPISGHDNLYWYRRVMGKEIKFLLHFVKESKQDESGMPNNRFLAERTGGTYSTLKVQPAELEDSGVYFCASSFGTGTYEQYFGPGTRLTVT.

In its sample, this clone was seen once. This sequence joins TRBV29-1 and TRBJ2-6; 11 bases align to TRBD1. V lost 5 bases, J lost 5 bases, and 14 bases stayed unmatched. Germline lookup yields CDR1 SQVTM and CDR2 ANQGSEA. The CDR3 length is 18 residues. In DNA form, the CDR3 reads TGCAGCGTTCTAACACCGCCGGGACAGGGGGTTAGGGCCAACGTCCTGACTTTC. Protein sequence: CSVLTPPGQGVRANVLTF.

The J gene is TRBJ2-1, the V gene TRBV7-8; 8 nucleotides agree with TRBD1. Looked up from germline, CDR1 is SGHVS and CDR2 is FQNEAQ. The ends lost 6 bases at V and 7 bases at J; junction bases unmatched: 2. The length of the CDR3 is 12 residues. CDR3 residues: CASSRQGNEQFF. The CDR3 DNA is TGTGCCAGCAGTCGACAGGGGAATGAGCAGTTCTTC.

V is TRBV19 and J is TRBJ1-2; 7 nucleotides agree with TRBD1. The germline CDR1 and CDR2 sequences are LNHDA and SQIVND (reference sequence). The CDR3 runs 14 residues. After removal of 0 bases from V and 7 bases from J, the junction contained 5 bases not matched to a gene. CDR3 DNA: TGTGCCAGTAGTATAGATCCCGACAGGGTTGGCTACACCTTC. Its translation is CASSIDPDRVGYTF.

Here the CDR3 reads CASSQPRTGMVTQYF. Here the CDR3 DNA reads TGTGCCAGCAGCCAACCTAGGACAGGAATGGTGACCCAGTACTTC. The V call is TRBV3-1 (or the pseudogene TRBV3-2), the J call TRBJ2-5; 7 bases align to TRBD1. There are 15 residues in the CDR3. Germline V gene lookup returns CDR1 LGHDT and CDR2 YNNKEL (reference sequence). The V gene end was trimmed by 2 bases and the J gene end by 7 bases; junction bases not matched to a gene: 10.

The chain carries TRBV6-5 and TRBJ2-7; 11 positions agree with TRBD2. The CDR3 is 16 residues long. J gave up 5 bases and V 2 bases, and 8 bases lay outside the gene matches. From germline, CDR1 is MNHEY and CDR2 SVGAGI. In DNA, the CDR3 is TGTGCCAGCAGTTACACTCGCCGACTAGCGGGGAACGAGCAGTACTTC. It is translated as CASSYTRRLAGNEQYF.

V and J are TRBV9 and TRBJ2-3, with TRBD2 matching 10 bases. The CDR3 runs to 15 residues. CDR1 and CDR2 (germline): SGDLS, YYNGEE. The trim removed 0 bases at V and 3 bases at J, leaving 1 base unmatched. The CDR3 here is CASSVASGGTDTQYF. The CDR3 DNA follows: TGTGCCAGCAGCGTAGCTAGCGGGGGAACAGATACGCAGTATTTT.

This clone was detected once. The chain carries TRBV28 and TRBJ2-2, with D maybe TRBD2 (6 bases). The CDR3 runs to 14 residues. Trimming cost V 5 bases and J 4 bases, with 11 bases left between them. Germline CDR1 reads MDHEN; CDR2 reads SYDVKM. Here the CDR3 reads CASSVPGLTGELFF. The DNA of the CDR3 is TGTGCCAGCAGTGTTCCGGGACTCACCGGGGAGCTGTTTTTT.

This chain uses TRBV5-1 with TRBJ1-6, with a weak D call TRBD1 (6 bases). V was pared by 4 bases and J by 10 bases, with 18 bases between. Germline V gene lookup returns CDR1 SGHRS and CDR2 YFSETQ. The CDR3 totals 15 residues. This CDR3 reads CASSPGGGPTSPLHF. The CDR3 bases are TGCGCCAGCAGCCCCGGGGGGGGGCCAACGTCACCCCTCCACTTT.

The chain recombines TRBV10-3 with TRBJ1-5; possibly TRBD1 for D (6 bases). The V end was cut by 4 bases, the J end by 1 base, with 8 bases between. CDR3 size: 14 residues. The germline CDR1 and CDR2 sequences are ENHRY and SYGVKD. The CDR3: CAISADRSNQPQHF. CDR3 coding DNA: TGTGCCATCAGTGCGGACAGAAGCAATCAGCCCCAGCATTTT.

The rearrangement uses TRBV6-1 and TRBJ1-1; 9 nucleotides match TRBD1. The V gene's germline CDR1 is MNHNS and CDR2 SASEGT. The ends lost 3 bases at V and 2 bases at J; junction bases unmatched: 7. The CDR3 loop spans 16 amino acids. Here the CDR3 reads CASSDLGQGPNTEAFF. In DNA, the CDR3 is TGTGCCAGCAGTGATTTGGGACAGGGCCCCAACACTGAAGCTTTCTTT.

The chain employs TRBV11-3 and TRBJ2-4; no firm D call. V was trimmed by 4 bases and J by 0 bases, leaving 13 bases between them. The CDR3 is made up of 16 amino acids. The germline V gene encodes CDR1 SGHNT and CDR2 YENEEA. DNA of the CDR3: TGTGCCAGCAGCTCCGAGATTAGAGGAGCCAAAAACATTCAGTACTTC. Translated: CASSSEIRGAKNIQYF.

Only a few counts were recorded for this clone. The genes are TRBV2 and TRBJ2-3; 9 nucleotides line up with TRBD1. The germline gives CDR1 SNHLY, CDR2 FYNNEI. J gave up 3 bases and V 3 bases, and 4 bases lay outside the gene matches. CDR3 size: 15 residues. CDR3 region: CASSEAQGATDTQYF. The CDR3 DNA sequence: TGTGCCAGCAGTGAGGCACAGGGGGCGACAGATACGCAGTATTTT.

This chain uses TRBV30 with TRBJ1-1, with TRBD1 matching 7 bases. The CDR3 is made up of 12 amino acids. CDR1 and CDR2 from the germline V gene are GTSNPN and SVGIG (reference sequence). V lost 6 bases, J lost 4 bases, and 5 bases stayed unmatched. CDR3 sequence reads: CACYRGRTEAFF. CDR3 coding DNA: TGTGCCTGCTACAGGGGACGCACTGAAGCTTTCTTT.

The table lists this clone with a few counts. This chain joins TRBV11-3 and TRBJ2-1; 11 bases are a match to TRBD2. Trimming removed 2 bases from V and 7 bases from J; junction bases left unmatched: 1. CDR3 length equals 14 residues. Per germline, CDR1 SGHNT and CDR2 YENEEA. Here the CDR3 DNA reads TGTGCCAGCAGCTTAACTAGCGGGAGTAATGAGCAGTTCTTC. Protein sequence: CASSLTSGSNEQFF.

The chain uses TRBV24-1 and TRBJ1-3, with 11 bases fitting TRBD1. V dropped 7 bases and J dropped 3; count of bases not matched to a gene: 4. The germline V gene encodes CDR1 KGHDR and CDR2 SFDVKD. The CDR3 is 15 residues long. CDR3 coding DNA: TGTGCCACCAGCGGGACAGGGGGTGGTGGAAACACCATATATTTT. This translates into CATSGTGGGGNTIYF.

The chain recombines TRBV7-6 with TRBJ2-2; no clear D. Trimming removed 0 bases at V and 7 bases at J, with 3 bases between. The CDR3 length is 12 residues. In germline, CDR1 is SGHVS, CDR2 FNYEAQ. CDR3 protein: CASSLASGELFF. DNA for the CDR3: TGTGCCAGCAGCTTAGCGAGCGGGGAGCTGTTTTTT.

The chain links TRBV6-5 to TRBJ1-6; TRBD1 aligns across 9 bases. The ends lost 1 base at V and 14 bases at J; junction bases unmatched: 6. Germline loops: CDR1 MNHEY, CDR2 SVGAGI. The length of the CDR3 is 14 residues. CDR3 residues: CASSYFGQGWALHF. The DNA of the CDR3 is TGTGCCAGCAGTTACTTCGGACAGGGGTGGGCCCTCCACTTT.

This rearrangement joins TRBV3-1 (or the pseudogene TRBV3-2) to TRBJ1-3; 8 bases agree with TRBD1. The CDR3 runs 14 residues. Germline CDR1 reads LGHDT; CDR2 reads YNNKEL (reference sequence). V lost 7 bases and J lost 4; bases outside the gene matches: 6. As DNA, the CDR3 is TGTGCCAGCACTCGGACAGGGAGAGGAAACACCATATATTTT. Amino acid sequence: CASTRTGRGNTIYF.

The rearrangement links TRBV5-6 to TRBJ1-6, with D unresolved. The CDR3 runs to 16 residues. Germline V CDR1 and CDR2: SGHDT, YYEEEE. V shed 1 base and J shed 0 bases, with 8 bases lying between them. As DNA, the CDR3 is TGTGCCAGCAGCTTGCCGTTGAGCTCCTATAATTCACCCCTCCACTTT. Translated: CASSLPLSSYNSPLHF.